The 10 T cell receptor beta chains below all came from one sample that was sequenced in a study of OX40 agonist ivuxolimab in advanced cancers. TCRdb keeps only in-frame clones here, not all; method: immunoSEQ multiplex PCR. Of roughly 45,000 clones in the sample, around 87% were seen once. The sample consisted of CD4+ or CD8+ T cells sorted from blood, taken in a trial of the OX40 agonist ivuxolimab. The receptors originated from an adult with an advanced solid tumor such as melanoma, head and neck, liver or kidney cancer.

The chain uses TRBV19 and TRBJ1-4; D not resolved. The V end lost 2 bases, the J end lost 4 bases, and 8 bases lay between the germline ends. This CDR3 contains 14 residues. From germline, CDR1 is LNHDA and CDR2 SQIVND (reference sequence). CDR3 bases: TGTGCCAGTAGTATATCGGGGAATAATGAAAAACTGTTTTTT. It encodes CASSISGNNEKLFF. Supplemented by reference TRBV19 and TRBJ1-4, the full variable domain reads DGGITQSPKYLFRKEGQNVTLSCEQNLNHDAMYWYRQDPGQGLRLIYYSQIVNDFQKGDIAEGYSVSREKKESFPLTVTSAQKNPTAFYLCASSISGNNEKLFFGSGTQLSVL.

This clone showed up just a few times. The gene calls are TRBV5-8 and TRBJ1-5, with 8 bases matching TRBD1. The ends lost 5 bases at V and 0 bases at J; junction bases unmatched: 16. Germline V gene lookup returns CDR1 SGHTS and CDR2 YDEGEE. The CDR3 totals 19 residues. The CDR3 region is CASRAPGQAVGGSNQPQHF. The CDR3 DNA reads TGTGCCAGCAGGGCTCCGGGACAGGCTGTGGGCGGTAGCAATCAGCCCCAGCATTTT. Combining the CDR3 with reference TRBV5-8 and TRBJ1-5 gives the whole variable domain EAGVTQSPTHLIKTRGQQATLRCSPISGHTSVYWYQQALGLGLQFLLWYDEGEERNRGNFPPRFSGRQFPNYSSELNVNALELEDSALYLCASRAPGQAVGGSNQPQHFGDGTRLSIL.

The genes are TRBV19 and TRBJ2-5; TRBD1 matches 7 bases. CDR1 is LNHDA and CDR2 is SQIVND in the germline V gene (reference sequence). V lost 1 base to trimming and J lost 5 bases; unmatched junction nucleotides: 4. The CDR3 is 14 residues long. The CDR3 DNA reads TGTGCCAGTAGTATAGGATCCAGGGGGGAGACCCAGTACTTC. This sequence encodes CASSIGSRGETQYF.

This clone showed up just a few times. The chain carries TRBV11-3 and TRBJ1-1, with D tentatively TRBD1 (5 bases). This CDR3 comprises 14 residues. V was shortened by 1 base and J by 1 base, with 7 bases between the two germline ends. Germline V gene data show CDR1 as SGHNT and CDR2 as YENEEA. The CDR3 sequence: CASSLGRGNTEAFF. The CDR3 DNA sequence: TGTGCCAGCAGCTTAGGTAGGGGGAACACTGAAGCTTTCTTT.

The chain combines TRBV5-3 with TRBJ2-7, with 7 bases matching TRBD2. TRBV5-3 is flagged as an ORF with uncertain function. The CDR3 spans 15 residues. V gave up 8 bases and J gave up 3 bases; unmatched junction bases: 14. Written as DNA, the CDR3 is TGTGCCAGCAGTCCTGGTGGGGGGGAAAACTACGAGCAGTACTTC. Protein: CASSPGGGENYEQYF.

The V and J genes are TRBV7-3 and TRBJ2-3; the D call may be TRBD1 or TRBD2 (6 bases each). V lost 6 bases and J 4 bases, leaving 11 bases between the germline ends. In germline, CDR1 is SGHTA, CDR2 FQGTGA. CDR3 size: 13 residues. The chain's CDR3 is CASSQRGADTQYF. CDR3 coding DNA: TGTGCCAGCAGTCAGAGGGGGGCAGATACGCAGTATTTT.

Here the CDR3 reads CASSSQGAGANVLTF. The CDR3 nucleotides are TGTGCCAGCAGCTCCCAGGGGGCTGGGGCCAACGTCCTGACTTTC. The J gene is TRBJ2-6, the V gene TRBV7-8; 7 nucleotides line up with TRBD1. J gave up 2 bases and V 4 bases, and 2 bases lay outside the gene matches. The CDR3 has 15 residues. Germline CDR1 is SGHVS and CDR2 is FQNEAQ. Using reference TRBV7-8 and TRBJ2-6 for the parts outside the CDR3, the full variable domain is GAGVSQSPRYKVAKRGQDVALRCDPISGHVSLFWYQQALGQGPEFLTYFQNEAQLDKSGLPSDRFFAERPEGSVSTLKIQRTQQEDSAVYLCASSSQGAGANVLTFGAGSRLTVL.

This chain uses TRBV5-1 with TRBJ2-3, with TRBD1 identical over 9 bases. The CDR3 sequence is 16 residues long. From germline, CDR1 is SGHRS and CDR2 YFSETQ. Trimming took 1 base from V and 6 from J; bases not matched to a gene: 9. The CDR3, as DNA: TGCGCCAGCAGCTTGACAGGGACAGGGACTGGGGATACGCAGTATTTT. Protein: CASSLTGTGTGDTQYF.

The gene calls are TRBV7-2 and TRBJ2-5; D is ambiguous. CDR1 is SGHTA, CDR2 FQGNSA, per germline. V was pared by 3 bases and J by 3 bases, with 5 bases between. The CDR3 is made up of 12 amino acids. The CDR3 region is CASSLTKETQYF. The CDR3 region has the DNA TGTGCCAGCAGCTTGACCAAAGAGACCCAGTACTTC.

The genes are TRBV6-4 and TRBJ1-2; D is undetermined. Trimming stripped 3 bases from V and 3 bases from J, with 14 bases between. The CDR3 is 15 residues long. The germline V gene has CDR1 MRHNA and CDR2 SNTAGT. The CDR3 loop is CASSESGRKDYGYTF. CDR3 DNA sequence: TGTGCCAGCAGTGAGTCGGGAAGGAAGGACTATGGCTACACCTTC.